The 20 T cell receptor beta chains listed next were all sequenced from one sample in a study of shared clonotypes between healthy human individuals. As defined, naive CD8 cells were CD45RO-negative and positively selected for CCR7, with terminally differentiated effector memory CD45RA+ cells excluded. The method was immunoSEQ multiplex PCR; TCRdb's version includes in-frame clones alone and lacks a portion of them. In the table there are around 1,900,000 clones, just over 90% of which are singletons. Sample: naive CD8+ T cells from PBMCs. The receptor source for this set is a man younger than 30 in good health. Some clones in this sample may be carry-over from other donors' samples.

The chain combines TRBV7-9 with TRBJ2-3; 7 bases align to TRBD1. The CDR3 loop spans 15 amino acids. Germline CDR1 is SEHNR and CDR2 is FQNEAQ (reference sequence). The V segment lost 6 bases and the J segment 0 bases; nucleotides outside the gene matches: 6. This CDR3 is CASRRGQTSTDTQYF. Written as DNA, the CDR3 is TGTGCCAGCAGAAGGGGACAGACCAGCACAGATACGCAGTATTTT.

J is TRBJ1-4 and V is TRBV13; TRBD1 might be the D (5 bases). V was pared by 0 bases and J by 7 bases, with 9 bases between. Germline V gene sequence: CDR1 PRHDT, CDR2 FYEKMQ (reference sequence). This CDR3 is 14 amino acids long. The CDR3 reads CASSLGGALEKLFF. For the CDR3, the DNA is TGTGCCAGCAGCTTAGGAGGGGCGCTTGAAAAACTGTTTTTT.

The gene calls are TRBV7-6 and TRBJ1-1, with 7 bases aligning to TRBD1. The CDR3 consists of 16 residues. Germline trimming cut 2 bases from V and 5 bases from J; bases unmatched to any gene: 11. The germline gives CDR1 SGHVS, CDR2 FNYEAQ. Written as DNA, the CDR3 is TGTGCCAGCAGCTTACTCTCGTCAGGGGGGGATACTGAAGCTTTCTTT. Translated, it gives CASSLLSSGGDTEAFF.

The chain recombines TRBV7-9 with TRBJ2-5; TRBD2 might be the D (7 bases). V was clipped by 2 bases and J by 4 bases, with 23 bases between them. Germline assignment: CDR1 SEHNR and CDR2 FQNEAQ (reference sequence). The CDR3 runs to 18 residues. CDR3 nucleotide sequence: TGTGCCAGCAGCTTACCGAACTCCCTACAGGGAGGGACAGAGACCCAGTACTTC. Protein product: CASSLPNSLQGGTETQYF.

The CDR3 is CASSQGSRVRGYEQYF. CDR3 DNA sequence: TGTGCCAGCAGCCAAGGGTCCCGGGTCCGGGGCTACGAGCAGTACTTC. J is TRBJ2-7 and V is TRBV7-2; possible D gene TRBD2, 5 bases. The length of the CDR3 is 16 residues. V was trimmed by 5 bases and J by 3 bases, leaving 20 bases between them. Germline lookup yields CDR1 SGHTA and CDR2 FQGNSA.

This clone occurred once. The sample carries other DNA sequences with the same CDR3. For the CDR3, the DNA is TGTGCCAGCAGTCTGGGACAGGTCAATCAGCCCCAGCATTTT. As protein: CASSLGQVNQPQHF. This chain joins TRBV27 and TRBJ1-5, with 8 bases lining up with TRBD1. CDR1 is MNHEY and CDR2 is SMNVEV in the germline V gene (reference sequence). The CDR3 consists of 14 residues. Trimming at V came to 5 bases and at J to 3 bases, leaving 3 bases not matched to a gene.

The CDR3 region has the DNA TGTGCCAGCAGCTCCTGGACTAGCGGGAGGGTTAATGAGCAGTTCTTC. It specifies CASSSWTSGRVNEQFF. The chain links TRBV11-2 to TRBJ2-1; 15 bases are a match to TRBD2. The CDR3 loop spans 16 amino acids. Germline V gene lookup returns CDR1 SGHAT and CDR2 FQNNGV. Losses at the gene ends were 4 bases for V and 7 bases for J; bases not matched to a gene: 5.

The CDR3 sequence: CASPPEPAGTNTGELFF. DNA of the CDR3: TGTGCCAGCCCCCCAGAACCAGCAGGAACGAACACCGGGGAGCTGTTTTTT. The genes are TRBV9 and TRBJ2-2; D is undetermined. Between the trimmed V and J ends, which lost 7 bases and 0 bases, there was a span of 19 bases. The CDR3 runs 17 residues. CDR1 is SGDLS, CDR2 YYNGEE, per germline.

The chain carries TRBV6-6 and TRBJ2-1, with D possibly being TRBD2 (6 bases). The CDR3 is 16 residues long. CDR1 and CDR2 from the germline V gene are MNHNY and SVGAGI (reference sequence). V was pared by 0 bases and J by 0 bases, with 9 bases between. CDR3 bases: TGTGCCAGCAGTTACTCGGTCGGGAGCTCCTACAATGAGCAGTTCTTC. Amino acids: CASSYSVGSSYNEQFF.

This chain connects TRBV7-9 to TRBJ1-2; D possibly corresponds to TRBD1 (5 bases). Germline CDR1 reads SEHNR; CDR2 reads FQNEAQ (reference sequence). The V gene lost 8 bases and the J gene lost 2 bases, with 9 bases spanning the gap. The CDR3 has 12 amino acids. In DNA form, the CDR3 reads TGTGCCAGCCAGGGATTAAACTATGGCTACACCTTC. Its translation: CASQGLNYGYTF.

The table lists this clone with a count of one. This chain connects TRBV4-1 to TRBJ2-5, with TRBD2 as a possible D gene (6 bases). The CDR3 extends over 16 amino acids. Trimming removed 1 base from V and 3 bases from J, with 15 bases in between. Germline assignment: CDR1 MGHRA and CDR2 YSYEKL. The chain's CDR3 is CASSQVLTGSEETQYF. The CDR3 nucleotides are TGCGCCAGCAGCCAAGTTTTAACCGGGAGTGAAGAGACCCAGTACTTC.

With regard to this clone: The same CDR3 arises from other DNA sequences in this sample as well. The CDR3 coding sequence is TGTGCCAGCAGCTTAGGTAGAGAGCAGTTCTTC. As protein: CASSLGREQFF. The V call is TRBV5-6, the J call TRBJ2-1, with D hard to call. Germline V gene sequence: CDR1 SGHDT, CDR2 YYEEEE. The CDR3 is made up of 11 amino acids. V lost 2 bases, J lost 10 bases, and 7 bases lay in between.

This chain connects TRBV9 to TRBJ1-2; the D gene is possibly TRBD1 (6 bases). Trimming shortened V by 3 bases and J by 1 base, and 19 bases separated the two germline ends. CDR3 length equals 17 residues. Germline CDR1 reads SGDLS; CDR2 reads YYNGEE. The CDR3 region has the DNA TGTGCCAGCAGCGAGGCCGGGACACTGCGCGTTAACTATGGCTACACCTTC. It specifies CASSEAGTLRVNYGYTF.

The chain recombines TRBV4-3 with TRBJ2-2; weak D call: TRBD1 (5 bases). Germline CDR1 reads LGHNA; CDR2 reads YSLEER. The CDR3 is made up of 16 amino acids. The germline V and J ends were trimmed by 0 bases and 4 bases, with 12 bases remaining between them. CDR3 nucleotide sequence: TGCGCCAGCAGCCAAGATAGGCAGGGCTTCACCGGGGAGCTGTTTTTT. Translation: CASSQDRQGFTGELFF.

The chain couples TRBV15 to TRBJ2-1; the D gene is possibly TRBD1 (5 bases). V lost 5 bases to trimming and J lost 0 bases, with 11 bases between them. The CDR3 is made up of 15 amino acids. Germline values: CDR1 LNHNV, CDR2 YYDKDF (reference sequence). CDR3 in amino acids: CATSVTGSSYNEQFF. The CDR3 DNA follows: TGTGCCACCAGCGTTACAGGCAGCTCCTACAATGAGCAGTTCTTC.

The sample holds one count of this clone. The CDR3 DNA reads as TGCGCCAGCAGCGCCTGGACTAGCGGGAACAATGAGCAGTTCTTC. This codes for CASSAWTSGNNEQFF. V and J are TRBV5-1 and TRBJ2-1, with TRBD2 matching over 12 bases. CDR3 size: 15 residues. J lost 5 bases, V lost 4 bases, and 4 bases had no gene match. Germline V gene data show CDR1 as SGHRS and CDR2 as YFSETQ.

On this clone: The same CDR3 is also encoded by other DNA sequences in this sample. This chain connects TRBV19 to TRBJ2-1; D perhaps matches TRBD1 (6 bases). V was cut by 2 bases and J by 5 bases, with 10 bases left in between. The CDR3 loop spans 14 amino acids. Germline-derived CDR1 and CDR2 are LNHDA and SQIVND (reference sequence). This CDR3 is CASSISGVHNEQFF. The CDR3 DNA reads as TGTGCCAGTAGTATATCAGGGGTTCACAATGAGCAGTTCTTC. The variable domain in full, with the rest retrieved from reference TRBV19 and TRBJ2-1, is DGGITQSPKYLFRKEGQNVTLSCEQNLNHDAMYWYRQDPGQGLRLIYYSQIVNDFQKGDIAEGYSVSREKKESFPLTVTSAQKNPTAFYLCASSISGVHNEQFFGPGTRLTVL.

The chain uses TRBV27 and TRBJ1-5, with a possible D match to TRBD1 (5 bases). Trimming pared 4 bases from V and 0 bases from J, leaving 7 bases between. Germline V gene sequence: CDR1 MNHEY, CDR2 SMNVEV (reference sequence). This CDR3 region has 14 residues. CDR3 amino acids: CASSWGNSNQPQHF. The CDR3, as DNA: TGTGCCAGCAGTTGGGGGAATAGCAATCAGCCCCAGCATTTT.

The chain uses TRBV18 and TRBJ2-2; 7 positions match TRBD1. Germline V gene data show CDR1 as KGHSH and CDR2 as LQKENI. This CDR3 region has 16 residues. J was trimmed by 7 bases and V by 2 bases; bases with no gene match: 10. The CDR3 here is CASSPSGKGAIGELFF. The CDR3 DNA follows: TGTGCCAGCTCACCAAGCGGAAAGGGGGCAATCGGGGAGCTGTTTTTT.

J is TRBJ2-7 and V is TRBV28; possibly TRBD2 for D (5 bases). The CDR3 has 15 residues. Germline loops: CDR1 MDHEN, CDR2 SYDVKM. Between the trimmed V and J ends, which lost 6 bases and 2 bases, there was a span of 17 bases. The CDR3, as DNA: TGTGCCAGCAGACAGAACTCGGACGGGGCCTACGAGCAGTACTTC. Amino acid sequence: CASRQNSDGAYEQYF.